These T cell receptor beta chains were read from a single sample in a study of blood T cells in healthy people across ages. TCRdb itself ran the 5' RACE reads through MiXCR, one entry per CDR3 protein. The sample shows roughly 700,000 distinct CDR3 sequences, about half of them seen only once. Sequencing was done on a sample of blood. The receptors were sampled from a woman aged 60-70 years in good health. CDR3s include the opening cysteine and the closing phenylalanine or tryptophan. The D gene is left open where the match is weak. A clone size is listed for some rows: how often the clone was seen (once, few, many), or a class if it is expanded.

J | D | size | V | DNA | CDR3
TRBJ1-6 | NA | NA | TRBV18 | TGTGCCAGCTCACAGGAAGGGAATTCACCCCTCCACTTT | CASSQEGNSPLHF
TRBJ2-3 | NA | NA | TRBV15 | TGTGCCACCAGCAGAGGGGGTGGGCTTAGCACAGATACGCAGTATTTT | CATSRGGGLSTDTQYF
TRBJ1-1 | TRBD1 | NA | TRBV14 | TGTGCCAGCAGCCGGCCGGGGACAGCCAACACTGAAGCTTTCTTT | CASSRPGTANTEAFF
TRBJ2-6 | NA | NA | TRBV3-1 | TGTGCCAGCAGAGACGGTGACTCTGGGGCCAACGTCCTGACTTTC | CASRDGDSGANVLTF
TRBJ2-7 | NA | NA | TRBV28 | TGTGCCAGCAGTCCCCAACAGGAATCCTACGAGCAGTACTTC | CASSPQQESYEQYF
TRBJ2-1 | TRBD1 | NA | TRBV20-1 | TGCAGTGCTCCCGGGACAGGGGAGGTCTACAATGAGCAGTTCTTC | CSAPGTGEVYNEQFF
TRBJ1-4 | NA | NA | TRBV5-1 | TGCGCCAGCAGCATCGGGAGGGGAGGTGAAAAACTGTTTTTT | CASSIGRGGEKLFF
TRBJ2-5 | NA | few | TRBV27 | TGTGCCAGCAGTTTTACAGGGAGGGGGACCCAGTACTTC | CASSFTGRGTQYF
TRBJ2-3 | NA | many | TRBV9 | TGTGCCAGCAGCGTAGAGGGACATGACACAGATACGCAGTATTTT | CASSVEGHDTDTQYF
TRBJ2-7 | NA | NA | TRBV3-1 | TGTGCCACCCAATCTACAGGGACCAACTACGGGCAGTACTTC | CATQSTGTNYGQYF
TRBJ2-1 | TRBD2 | NA | TRBV6-5 | TGTGCCAGCAGTCCTAGCGGGAGTAGGTGGGACAATGAGCAGTTCTTC | CASSPSGSRWDNEQFF
TRBJ2-3 | NA | NA | TRBV21-1 | TGTGCCAGCAGCACTATCCCGGGGAGCGCAGATACGCAGTATTTT | CASSTIPGSADTQYF
TRBJ2-6 | NA | NA | TRBV12-3/TRBV12-4 | TGTGCCAGCAGTTTACGTCTTAGATGGGACTCTGGGGCCAACGTCCTGACTTTC | CASSLRLRWDSGANVLTF
TRBJ2-2 | NA | NA | TRBV4-3 | TGCGCCAGCAGCCAAGCTGCAGAGTCCCACACCGGGGAGCTGTTTTTT | CASSQAAESHTGELFF
TRBJ2-1 | NA | few | TRBV7-8 | TGTGCCAGCAGCCCAACCTCGGCTTACAATGAGCAGTTCTTC | CASSPTSAYNEQFF